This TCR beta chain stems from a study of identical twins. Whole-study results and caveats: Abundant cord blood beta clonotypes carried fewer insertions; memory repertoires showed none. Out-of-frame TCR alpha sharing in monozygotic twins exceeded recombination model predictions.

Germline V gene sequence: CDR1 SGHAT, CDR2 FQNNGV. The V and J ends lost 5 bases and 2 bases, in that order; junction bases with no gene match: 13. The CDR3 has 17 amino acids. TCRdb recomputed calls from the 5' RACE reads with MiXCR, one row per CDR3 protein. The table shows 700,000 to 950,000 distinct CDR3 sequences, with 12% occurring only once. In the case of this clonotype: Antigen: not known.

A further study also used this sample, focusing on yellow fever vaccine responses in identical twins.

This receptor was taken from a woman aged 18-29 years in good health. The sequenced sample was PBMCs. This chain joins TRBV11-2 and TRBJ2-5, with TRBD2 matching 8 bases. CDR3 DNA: TGTGCCAGCAGCCAAAACGGGTGGTCTAGCGGGCAAGAGACCCAGTACTTC. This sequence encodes CASSQNGWSSGQETQYF.